The subject of this entry is one T cell receptor (beta chain). Its specificity is not known. The junction departs from germline at one end; a sequencing error may be responsible. This CDR3 contains 15 residues. In germline, CDR1 is SGHAT, CDR2 FQNNGV. The entry originates in a study of tumor-infiltrating lymphocytes in primary liver carcinoma. The template, about 510 ng total RNA, yielded TCR beta cDNA made with a constant-region primer. For TCR beta, libraries were produced by three nested multiplex PCR rounds using slightly modified ARM-PCR. Primers for the first two PCR rounds were TRBV1-TRBV30 forward primers and a C-beta reverse primer (approximately 10 cycles per round). TCRdb itself ran the multiplex PCR reads through MiXCR, one entry per CDR3 protein. The top ten clones hold about 31% of a sample with under 25,000 distinct CDR3 sequences, roughly three quarters of them seen once. Scientists recovered RNA and DNA together from approximately 20-30 mg of unsorted bulk tissue.

The study, taken as a whole, reports: It was observed that only about 7.5-25% of the top clones appeared in every one of the five tumor regions.

The sequence was obtained from a woman aged 25 to 39 with primary liver carcinoma and hepatitis B virus infection. Material for sequencing was liver tumor tissue from sampling region 5. Documented subset: tumor region T5, tumor centre. The chain uses TRBV11-2 and TRBJ2-1; maybe TRBD1 (6 bases). The CDR3 sequence: CASSLQGSTYNEQFF. CDR3 nucleotide sequence: TGTGCCAGCAGCCTACAGGGAAGTACCTATAATGAGCAGTTCTTC.